This T cell receptor (beta chain) was profiled in a study of blood T cell repertoires in COVID-19. Whole-study context: Specimens from acute and convalescent COVID-19 originated in the United States, Italy and Spain.

Profiled with immunoSEQ multiplex PCR; TCRdb holds only in-frame clones, not every one. The sample carries a few hundred thousand clones, 90% recorded once. Sequences were obtained from peripheral blood. The TCR sequence derives from a woman aged 25 to 39 with COVID-19, enrolled during active disease.

The CDR3: CASRLAENTGELFF. The CDR3, as DNA: TGTGCCAGCCGACTAGCGGAGAACACCGGGGAGCTGTTTTTT. The chain carries TRBV7-2 and TRBJ2-2, with 9 bases that match TRBD2. This CDR3 is built from 14 residues. From germline, CDR1 is SGHTA and CDR2 FQGNSA. Trimming at V came to 8 bases and at J to 1 base, leaving 2 bases not matched to a gene.